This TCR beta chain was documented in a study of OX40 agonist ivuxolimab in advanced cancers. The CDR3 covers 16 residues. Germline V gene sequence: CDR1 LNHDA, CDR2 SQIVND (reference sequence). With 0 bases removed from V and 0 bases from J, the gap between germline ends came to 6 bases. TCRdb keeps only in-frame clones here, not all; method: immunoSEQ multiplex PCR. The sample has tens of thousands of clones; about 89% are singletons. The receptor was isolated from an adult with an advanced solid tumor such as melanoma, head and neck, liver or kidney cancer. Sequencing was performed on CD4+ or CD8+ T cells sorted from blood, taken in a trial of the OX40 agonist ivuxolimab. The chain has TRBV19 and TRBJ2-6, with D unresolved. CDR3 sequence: CASSIDQFSGANVLTF. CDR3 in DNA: TGTGCCAGTAGTATAGATCAGTTCTCTGGGGCCAACGTCCTGACTTTC.